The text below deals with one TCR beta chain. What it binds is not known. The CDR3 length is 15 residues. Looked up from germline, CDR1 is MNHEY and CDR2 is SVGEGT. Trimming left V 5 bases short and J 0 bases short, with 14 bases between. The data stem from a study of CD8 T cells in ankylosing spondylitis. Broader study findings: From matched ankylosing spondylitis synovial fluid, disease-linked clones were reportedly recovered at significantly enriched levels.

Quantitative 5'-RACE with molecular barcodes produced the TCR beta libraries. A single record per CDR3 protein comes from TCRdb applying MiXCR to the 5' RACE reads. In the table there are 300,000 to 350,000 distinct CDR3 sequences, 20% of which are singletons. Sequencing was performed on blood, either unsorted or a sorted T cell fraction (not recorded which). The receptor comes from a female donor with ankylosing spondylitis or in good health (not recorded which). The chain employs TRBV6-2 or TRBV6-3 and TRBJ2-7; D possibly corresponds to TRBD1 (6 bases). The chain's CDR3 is CASSLLQGFSYEQYF. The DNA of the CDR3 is TGTGCCAGCAGTCTTTTACAGGGCTTCTCCTACGAGCAGTACTTC.